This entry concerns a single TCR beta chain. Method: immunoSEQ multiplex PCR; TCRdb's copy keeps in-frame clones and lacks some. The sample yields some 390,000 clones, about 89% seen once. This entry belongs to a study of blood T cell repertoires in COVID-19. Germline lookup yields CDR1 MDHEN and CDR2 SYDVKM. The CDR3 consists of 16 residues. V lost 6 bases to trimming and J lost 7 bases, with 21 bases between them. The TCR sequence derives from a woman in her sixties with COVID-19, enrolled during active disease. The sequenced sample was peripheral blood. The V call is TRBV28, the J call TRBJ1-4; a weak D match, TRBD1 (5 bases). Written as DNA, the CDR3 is TGTGCCAGCAGGGAAGCCCAGTGGGGTAGGGGTGAAAAACTGTTTTTT. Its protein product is CASREAQWGRGEKLFF.